This T cell receptor (beta chain) stems from a study of T-cell reconstitution after alpha-beta-depleted transplantation in children listed by TCRdb under 2016. Study-wide context: Using TCR repertoire profiling, the study quantitatively followed how T-cell immune reconstitution unfolded in children after TCRalphabeta/CD19-depleted allogeneic hematopoietic cell transplantation.

Looking up the germline V gene yields CDR1 SGHRS and CDR2 YFSETQ. Counted from cysteine to phenylalanine, this CDR3 has 12 amino acids. The retained sequence is limited to the CDR3, 36 bases, with the frame set at the first base. The V end loses 0 bases and the J end loses 6 bases, and a stretch of 7 bases separates them. Overall study outcomes, separate from this receptor: The frequencies of hyperexpanded clones fell over the following months, and after one year, T-cell counts and TCRbeta diversity were mostly attributed to newly produced T cells. In some patients, the high TCRbeta diversity seen at day 60 was put down to recipient T cells and intrathymic progenitors that had survived conditioning. The apparently early alphabetaT-cell count recovery about two months after transplant was reportedly dependent on only several hundred rapidly expanded clones derived from non-depleted graft cells.

Taken with the paper, the label for treatment or condition translates to: allogeneic hematopoietic cell transplantation with graft depleted of TCRalphabeta T cells and CD19 B cells. TCRalphabeta/CD19-depleted allogeneic hematopoietic cell grafts were given to the transplant recipients, all of whom were children. Library preparation used PCR. The instrument given in TCRdb is Illumina HiSeq 2500. TCR libraries were prepared with molecular barcoding, using unique molecular identifiers to normalize TCRbeta repertoire quantification. The public sequencing data were trimmed at Q25 with fastp and processed into clonotypes with MiXCR by TCRdb, which kept only in-frame beta chains. Every CDR3 protein is listed once, alongside the most common genes and DNA of its rows. For this sample the table gives about 600,000 distinct CDR3 sequences, of which approximately 12% were detected only once. Clones ranked in the top ten supply over 2% of the sample.

The table lists this clonotype with many counts. Its specific antigen is unknown. Base qualities are not provided; no much larger clone lies one nucleotide away. This chain joins TRBV5-1 to TRBJ2-7; TRBD2 is a possible D gene, resting on 5 matching bases. The sequence was collected from a male patient younger than 18 who had a stem cell transplant for acute myeloid leukemia, so the T cells may come from the graft donor. The sequenced sample was PBMCs, mostly from graft donor cells, obtained 360 days after TCRalphabeta/CD19-depleted stem cell transplant. The bases are TGCGCCAGCAGCTTGGGTGAGGGCGAGCAGTACTTC. The encoded protein is CASSLGEGEQYF. Extended through the reference TRBV5-1 and TRBJ2-7 proteins, this CDR3 yields the full variable domain: KAGVTQTPRYLIKTRGQQVTLSCSPISGHRSVSWYQQTPGQGLQFLFEYFSETQRNKGNFPGRFSGRQFSNSRSEMNVSTLELGDSALYLCASSLGEGEQYFGPGTRLTVT.